This T cell receptor (beta chain) is drawn from a study of blood T cell repertoires in COVID-19. This clone was seen once. At one boundary the junction diverges from the germline segment, which might be a read error. Germline lookup yields CDR1 SSHAT and CDR2 FNYEAQ (reference sequence). This CDR3 region has 15 residues. Some clones are missing from TCRdb's copy, which holds only in-frame ones; the method was immunoSEQ multiplex PCR. The table shows some 220,000 clones, with roughly 85% occurring only once. The J gene is TRBJ2-1, the V gene TRBV7-7, with 13 bases lining up with TRBD2. The sequenced sample was peripheral blood. This TCR was recovered from a woman between 70 and 85 years old with COVID-19, enrolled during active disease. The CDR3 DNA follows: TGTGCTAGCAGCTTAGGACTAGCGGGGGAGAATGAGCAGTTCTTC. The encoded protein is CASSLGLAGENEQFF.